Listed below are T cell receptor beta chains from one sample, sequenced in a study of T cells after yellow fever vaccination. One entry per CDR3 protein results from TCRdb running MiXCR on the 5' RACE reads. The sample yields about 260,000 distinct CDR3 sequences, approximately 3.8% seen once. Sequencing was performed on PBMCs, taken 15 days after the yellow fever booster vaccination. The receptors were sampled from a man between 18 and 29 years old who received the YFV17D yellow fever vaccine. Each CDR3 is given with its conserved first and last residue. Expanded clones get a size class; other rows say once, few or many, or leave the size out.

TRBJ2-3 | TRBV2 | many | CASGPGGIDTQYF
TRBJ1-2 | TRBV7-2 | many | CASSLRRGGYTF
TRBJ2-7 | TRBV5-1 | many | CASSYDRGAYEQYF
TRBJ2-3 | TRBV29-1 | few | CSVVPNTDTQYF
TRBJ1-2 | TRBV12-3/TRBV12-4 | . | CASSRNRAFGYTF
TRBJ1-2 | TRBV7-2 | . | CASSLAPGHSNGYTF
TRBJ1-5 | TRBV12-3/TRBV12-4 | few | CASSFPLGNQPQHF
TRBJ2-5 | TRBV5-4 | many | CASQQSPGETQYF
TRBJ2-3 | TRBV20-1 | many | CSASTPWDTQYF
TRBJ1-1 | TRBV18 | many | CASSQTVNTEAFF
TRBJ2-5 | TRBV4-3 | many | CASSQGDRNWETQYF
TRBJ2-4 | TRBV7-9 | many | CASSLGRLAGGREAKNIQYF
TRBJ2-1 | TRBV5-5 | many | CASSLVHYNEQFF
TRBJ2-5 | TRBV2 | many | CASRGRPTAETQYF
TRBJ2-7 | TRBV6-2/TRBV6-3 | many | CASSYSSRDIGDEQYF
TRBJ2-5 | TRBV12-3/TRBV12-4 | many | CASSLLAGGPQETQYF